This T cell receptor beta chain was sequenced for a study of T-cell memory formation after mild COVID-19. This CDR3 spans 16 amino acids. CDR1 and CDR2 (germline): SNHLY, FYNNEI. V was shortened by 3 bases and J by 0 bases, with 12 bases between the two germline ends. Using constant-segment primers, 5'RACE produced TCR alpha and TCR beta cDNA libraries carrying sample barcodes and UMIs. In TCRdb, the 5' RACE reads were re-called with MiXCR into one record per CDR3 protein. This table has under 300,000 distinct CDR3 sequences, 8.2% appearing once. The sample holds a few counts of this clonotype. This receptor was taken from a man between 18 and 29 years old who had mild COVID-19 (a few samples of this study predate the infection). Cell type and time point are not known. The rearrangement uses TRBV2 and TRBJ1-5, with no clear D. The sample comprised PBMCs or a T cell subset sorted from them (not recorded which). CDR3 residues: CASSDVAANSNQPQHF. The CDR3, as DNA: TGTGCCAGCAGTGACGTGGCAGCTAATAGCAATCAGCCCCAGCATTTT.